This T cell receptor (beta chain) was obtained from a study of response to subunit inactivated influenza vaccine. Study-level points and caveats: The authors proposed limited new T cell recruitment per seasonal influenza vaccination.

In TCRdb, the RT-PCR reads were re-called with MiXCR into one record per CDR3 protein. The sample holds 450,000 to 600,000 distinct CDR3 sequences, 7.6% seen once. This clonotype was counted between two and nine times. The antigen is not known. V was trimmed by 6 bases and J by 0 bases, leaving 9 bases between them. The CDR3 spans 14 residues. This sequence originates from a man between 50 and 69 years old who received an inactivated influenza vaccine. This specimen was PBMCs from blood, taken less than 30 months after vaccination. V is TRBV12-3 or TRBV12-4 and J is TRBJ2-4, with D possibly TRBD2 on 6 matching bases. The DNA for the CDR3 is TGTGCCAGCAGGTTGGGACTAGCCAAAAACATTCAGTACTTC. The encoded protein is CASRLGLAKNIQYF.